Included here is one T cell receptor beta chain sequence, with context. This clonotype was observed many times. Its specific antigen is unknown. Base qualities are missing; no much larger clone stands one base away. The data belong to a study of breast tumors, draining lymph nodes, adjacent tissues listed by TCRdb under 2016. The study in broad terms: TCR beta repertoires were compared across tumor, adjacent nontumor tissue and axillary lymph nodes obtained from breast cancer patients. In human breast cancer, the study set out to assess how tumor, surrounding tissue and draining lymph node repertoires relate to one another and whether T cells might be exchanged between them. The study at large found these results: The conclusion that tumor T cells originate in lymph nodes was framed as consistent with a hypothesis rather than directly demonstrated. The similarity between tumor and nontumor tissue repertoires was significantly greater in luminal-like breast cancer than in basal-like breast cancer. Tumors showed preferential V and J gene usage, and their T-cell repertoire diversity fell below that of lymph nodes yet above that of nontumor tissue. The data were judged consistent with most tumor T cells deriving from the lymph node and then expanding within tumor tissue.

The CDR3 runs 16 residues from the cysteine to the phenylalanine. The retained sequence is limited to the CDR3, 48 bases, with the frame set at the first base. From a lookup of the germline V gene (reference sequence), CDR1 and CDR2 are DFQATT and SNEGSKA. V drops 4 bases and J drops 4 bases, leaving 23 bases in between. Sequencing used an Illumina HiSeq 2000. Multiplex PCR amplification was used to build the TCR beta chain libraries. High-throughput sequencing was used to analyze the amplified TCR beta chain products. TCRdb handled the public reads itself, with Q25 trimming in fastp and clone calling in MiXCR, and kept productive beta chains. Each entry is one CDR3 protein sequence, shown with its most common DNA and genes. This sample is represented by fewer than 200,000 distinct CDR3 sequences; approximately 33% of them were singletons. The ten biggest clones cover around 4% of the sample. Lymph node samples were obtained from the axillary draining lymph nodes of breast cancer patients.

The chain is made from TRBV20-1 and TRBJ2-7; possibly the D gene is TRBD2, per 5 matching bases. The sequencing sample was made of axillary lymph node tissue. The receptor was isolated from a female donor with breast cancer. Some clones in this sample may be carry-over from other donors' samples. The sequenced DNA: TGCAGTGCTATCGATAAGCGGCGAGGTAGGAAGTACGAGCAGTACTTC. Its protein product is CSAIDKRRGRKYEQYF.